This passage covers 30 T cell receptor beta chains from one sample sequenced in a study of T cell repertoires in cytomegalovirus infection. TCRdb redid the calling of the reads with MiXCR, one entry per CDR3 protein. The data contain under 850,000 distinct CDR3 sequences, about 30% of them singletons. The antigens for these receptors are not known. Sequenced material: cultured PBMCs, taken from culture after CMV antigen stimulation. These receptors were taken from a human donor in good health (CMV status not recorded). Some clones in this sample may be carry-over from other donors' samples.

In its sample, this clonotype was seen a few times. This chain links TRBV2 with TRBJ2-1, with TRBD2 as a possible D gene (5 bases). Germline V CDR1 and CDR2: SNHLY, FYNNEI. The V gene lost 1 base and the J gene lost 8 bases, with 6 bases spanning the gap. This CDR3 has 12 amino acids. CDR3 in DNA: TGTGCCAGCAGTGAAGTGGACTATGAGCAGTTCTTC. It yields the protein CASSEVDYEQFF.

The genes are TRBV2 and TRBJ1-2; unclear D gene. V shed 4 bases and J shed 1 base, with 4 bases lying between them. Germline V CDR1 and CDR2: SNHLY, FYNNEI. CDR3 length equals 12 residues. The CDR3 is CASSVVNYGYTF. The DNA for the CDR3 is TGTGCCAGCAGTGTGGTTAACTATGGCTACACCTTC.

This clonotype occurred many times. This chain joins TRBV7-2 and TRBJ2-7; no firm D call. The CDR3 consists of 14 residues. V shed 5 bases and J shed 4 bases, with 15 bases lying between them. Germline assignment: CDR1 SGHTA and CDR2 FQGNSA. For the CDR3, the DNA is TGTGCCAGCAGCCCAGACTCTTTTCAGTACGAGCAGTACTTC. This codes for CASSPDSFQYEQYF.

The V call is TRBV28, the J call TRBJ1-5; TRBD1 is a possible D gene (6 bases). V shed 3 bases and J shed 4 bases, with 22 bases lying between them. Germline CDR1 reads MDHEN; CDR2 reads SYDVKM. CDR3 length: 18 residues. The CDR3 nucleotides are TGTGCCAGCAGTTTTGATCTAGCGGTCACAGGGAGGAATCAGCCCCAGCATTTT. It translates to CASSFDLAVTGRNQPQHF.

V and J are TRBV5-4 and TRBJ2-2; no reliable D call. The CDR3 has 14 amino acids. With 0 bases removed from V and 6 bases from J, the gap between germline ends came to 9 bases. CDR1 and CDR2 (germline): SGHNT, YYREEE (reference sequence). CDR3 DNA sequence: TGTGCCAGCAGCTTGGTTGCAGCCCCCGGGGAGCTGTTTTTT. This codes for CASSLVAAPGELFF.

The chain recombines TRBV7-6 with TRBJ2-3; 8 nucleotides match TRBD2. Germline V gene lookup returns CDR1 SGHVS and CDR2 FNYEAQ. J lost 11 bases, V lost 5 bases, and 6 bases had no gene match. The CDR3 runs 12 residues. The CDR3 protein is CASSNSGGVQYF. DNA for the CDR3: TGTGCCAGCAGCAACAGCGGGGGAGTGCAGTATTTT.

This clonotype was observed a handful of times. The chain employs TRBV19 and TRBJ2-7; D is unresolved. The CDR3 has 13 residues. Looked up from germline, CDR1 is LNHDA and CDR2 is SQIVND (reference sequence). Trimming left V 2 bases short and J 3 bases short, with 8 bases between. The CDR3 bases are TGTGCCAGTAGTATAAGGCAGTTCTACGAGCAGTACTTC. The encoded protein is CASSIRQFYEQYF.

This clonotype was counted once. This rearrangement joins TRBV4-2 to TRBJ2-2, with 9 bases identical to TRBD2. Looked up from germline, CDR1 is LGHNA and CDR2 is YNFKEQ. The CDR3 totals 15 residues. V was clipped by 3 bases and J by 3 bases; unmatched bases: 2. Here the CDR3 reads CASSQAGGYTGELFF. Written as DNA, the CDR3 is TGTGCCAGCAGCCAGGCGGGGGGGTACACCGGGGAGCTGTTTTTT.

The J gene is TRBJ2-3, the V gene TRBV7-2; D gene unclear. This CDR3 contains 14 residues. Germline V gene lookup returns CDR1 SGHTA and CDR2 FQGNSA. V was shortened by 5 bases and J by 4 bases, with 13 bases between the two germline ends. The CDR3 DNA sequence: TGTGCCAGCAGCCTTTACGCGACCGCAGATACGCAGTATTTT. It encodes CASSLYATADTQYF. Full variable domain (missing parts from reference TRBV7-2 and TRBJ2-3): GAGVSQSPSNKVTEKGKDVELRCDPISGHTALYWYRQSLGQGLEFLIYFQGNSAPDKSGLPSDRFSAERTGGSVSTLTIQRTQQEDSAVYLCASSLYATADTQYFGPGTRLTVL.

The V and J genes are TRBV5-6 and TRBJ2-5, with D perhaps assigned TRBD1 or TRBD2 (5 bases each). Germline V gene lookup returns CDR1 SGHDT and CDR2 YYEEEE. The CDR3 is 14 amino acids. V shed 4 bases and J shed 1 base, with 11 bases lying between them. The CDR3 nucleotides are TGTGCCAGCAGCAAAACCGGGACCCAAGAGACCCAGTACTTC. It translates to CASSKTGTQETQYF.

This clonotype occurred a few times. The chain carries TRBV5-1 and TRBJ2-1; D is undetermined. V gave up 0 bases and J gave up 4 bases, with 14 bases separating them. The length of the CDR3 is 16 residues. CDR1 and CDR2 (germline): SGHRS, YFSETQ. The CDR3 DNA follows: TGCGCCAGCAGCTTGGTCCCGGGTAGAGCGTACAATGAGCAGTTCTTC. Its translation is CASSLVPGRAYNEQFF.

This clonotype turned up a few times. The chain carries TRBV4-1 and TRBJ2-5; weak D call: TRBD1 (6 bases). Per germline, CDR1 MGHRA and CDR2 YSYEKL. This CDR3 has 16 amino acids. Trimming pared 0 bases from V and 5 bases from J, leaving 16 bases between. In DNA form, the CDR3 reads TGCGCCAGCAGCCAAGATCAGAGACAAAGGGGGGAGACCCAGTACTTC. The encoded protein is CASSQDQRQRGETQYF.

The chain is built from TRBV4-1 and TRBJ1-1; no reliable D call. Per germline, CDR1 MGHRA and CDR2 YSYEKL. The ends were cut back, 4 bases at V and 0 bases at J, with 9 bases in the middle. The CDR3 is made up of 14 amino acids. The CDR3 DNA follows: TGCGCCAGCAGCCGTCGGGTATTGAACACTGAAGCTTTCTTT. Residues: CASSRRVLNTEAFF.

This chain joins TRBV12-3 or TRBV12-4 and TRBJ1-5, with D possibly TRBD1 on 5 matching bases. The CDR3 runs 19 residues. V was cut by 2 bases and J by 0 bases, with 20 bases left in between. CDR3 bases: TGTGCCAGCAGTTTAATCTGGCAGGGTCTAGATTATAGCAATCAGCCCCAGCATTTT. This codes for CASSLIWQGLDYSNQPQHF.

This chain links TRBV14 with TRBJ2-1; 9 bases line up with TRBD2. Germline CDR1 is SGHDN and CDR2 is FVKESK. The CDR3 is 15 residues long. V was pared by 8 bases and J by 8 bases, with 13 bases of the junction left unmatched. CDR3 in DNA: TGTGCCAGCCGGGGGCGCGGGGGGGCCGCGGATGAGCAGTTCTTC. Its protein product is CASRGRGGAADEQFF.

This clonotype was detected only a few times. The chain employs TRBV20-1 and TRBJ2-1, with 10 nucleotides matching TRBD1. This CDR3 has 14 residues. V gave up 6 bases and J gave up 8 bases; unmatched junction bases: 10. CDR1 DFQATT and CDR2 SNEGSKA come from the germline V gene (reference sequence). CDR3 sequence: CSASGTGDLYEQFF. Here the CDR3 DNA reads TGCAGTGCGTCCGGGACAGGGGATTTATATGAGCAGTTCTTC.

Here the CDR3 reads CSVHPAGGTAQYF. The CDR3 DNA reads TGCAGTGTTCACCCAGCGGGGGGAACGGCCCAGTACTTC. This chain connects TRBV20-1 to TRBJ2-5, with 9 bases identical to TRBD2. J was trimmed by 9 bases and V by 7 bases; bases with no gene match: 12. Germline V gives CDR1 DFQATT, CDR2 SNEGSKA (reference sequence). The CDR3 is made up of 13 amino acids.

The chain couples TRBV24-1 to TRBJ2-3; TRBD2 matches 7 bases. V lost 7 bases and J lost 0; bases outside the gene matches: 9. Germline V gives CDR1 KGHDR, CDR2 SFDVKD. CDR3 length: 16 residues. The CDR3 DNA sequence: TGTGCCACCAGCCCGGAGCGGGGCAAAAGCACAGATACGCAGTATTTT. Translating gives CATSPERGKSTDTQYF.

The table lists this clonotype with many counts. This CDR3 is CASSLAPRAGGADTQYF. DNA of the CDR3: TGTGCCAGCAGCTTAGCGCCCAGGGCAGGGGGGGCAGATACGCAGTATTTT. This chain uses TRBV7-2 with TRBJ2-3, with D perhaps given as TRBD1 or TRBD2 (7 bases each). V lost 0 bases, J lost 4 bases, and 17 bases lay in between. CDR3 length: 17 amino acids. CDR1 SGHTA and CDR2 FQGNSA come from the germline V gene.

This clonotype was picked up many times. In nucleotides, the CDR3 is TGTGCCAGCAGCTCGGACAGCCGCAATCAGCCCCAGCATTTT. The encoded protein is CASSSDSRNQPQHF. The gene calls are TRBV7-2 and TRBJ1-5; D possibly corresponds to TRBD1 (6 bases). Germline CDR1 SGHTA, CDR2 FQGNSA. The CDR3 consists of 14 residues. The V end lost 4 bases, the J end lost 2 bases, and 9 bases lay between the germline ends.

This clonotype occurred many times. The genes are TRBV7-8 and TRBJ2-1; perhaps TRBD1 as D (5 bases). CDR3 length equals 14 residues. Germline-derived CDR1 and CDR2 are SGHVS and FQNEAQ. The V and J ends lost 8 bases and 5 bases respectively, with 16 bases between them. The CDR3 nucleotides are TGTGCCAGCGTACCCACGTGGGGCCACAATGAGCAGTTCTTC. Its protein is CASVPTWGHNEQFF.

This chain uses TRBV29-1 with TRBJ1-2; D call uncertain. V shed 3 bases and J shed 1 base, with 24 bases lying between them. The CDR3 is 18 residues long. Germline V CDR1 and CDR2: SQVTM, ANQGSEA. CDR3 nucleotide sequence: TGCAGCGTTGAGAAGAGGGCTCCATTGCAGTCTGGTAACTATGGCTACACCTTC. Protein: CSVEKRAPLQSGNYGYTF. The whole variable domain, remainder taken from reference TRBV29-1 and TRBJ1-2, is SAVISQKPSRDICQRGTSLTIQCQVDSQVTMMFWYRQQPGQSLTLIATANQGSEATYESGFVIDKFPISRPNLTFSTLTVSNMSPEDSSIYLCSVEKRAPLQSGNYGYTFGSGTRLTVV.

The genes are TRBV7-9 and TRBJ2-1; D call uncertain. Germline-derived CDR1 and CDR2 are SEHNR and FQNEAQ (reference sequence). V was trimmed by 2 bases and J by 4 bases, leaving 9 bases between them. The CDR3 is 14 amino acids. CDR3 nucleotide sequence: TGTGCCAGCAGCTTATCTCAACCATACAATGAGCAGTTCTTC. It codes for CASSLSQPYNEQFF.

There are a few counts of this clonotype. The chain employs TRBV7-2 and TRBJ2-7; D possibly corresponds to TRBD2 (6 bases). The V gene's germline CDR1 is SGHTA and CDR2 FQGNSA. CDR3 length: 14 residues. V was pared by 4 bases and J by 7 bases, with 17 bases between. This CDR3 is CASSSLARTGEQYF. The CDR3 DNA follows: TGTGCCAGCAGCTCTCTAGCGCGGACGGGAGAGCAGTACTTC.

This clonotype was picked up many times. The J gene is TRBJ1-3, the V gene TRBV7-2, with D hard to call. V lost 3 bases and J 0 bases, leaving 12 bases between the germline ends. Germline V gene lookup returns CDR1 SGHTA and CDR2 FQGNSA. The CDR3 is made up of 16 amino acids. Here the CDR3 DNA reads TGTGCCAGCAGCTTTGACGGCCCGAGCTCTGGAAACACCATATATTTT. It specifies CASSFDGPSSGNTIYF. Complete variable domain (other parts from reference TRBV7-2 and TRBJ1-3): GAGVSQSPSNKVTEKGKDVELRCDPISGHTALYWYRQSLGQGLEFLIYFQGNSAPDKSGLPSDRFSAERTGGSVSTLTIQRTQQEDSAVYLCASSFDGPSSGNTIYFGEGSWLTVV.

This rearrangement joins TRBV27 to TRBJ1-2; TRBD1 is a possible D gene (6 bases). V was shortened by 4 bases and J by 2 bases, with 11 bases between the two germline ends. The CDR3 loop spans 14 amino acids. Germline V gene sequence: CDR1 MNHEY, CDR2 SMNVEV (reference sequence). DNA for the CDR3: TGTGCCAGCAGTTCCGGGGGCTCCAACTATGGCTACACCTTC. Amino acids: CASSSGGSNYGYTF.

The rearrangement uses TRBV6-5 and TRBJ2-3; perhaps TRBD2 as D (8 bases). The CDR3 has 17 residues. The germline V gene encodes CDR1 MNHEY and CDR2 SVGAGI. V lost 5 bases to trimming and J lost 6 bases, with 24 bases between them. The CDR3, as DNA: TGTGCCAGCAGTAGGGGGCGGGGAGCGGGGGCATGGGATACGCAGTATTTT. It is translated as CASSRGRGAGAWDTQYF.

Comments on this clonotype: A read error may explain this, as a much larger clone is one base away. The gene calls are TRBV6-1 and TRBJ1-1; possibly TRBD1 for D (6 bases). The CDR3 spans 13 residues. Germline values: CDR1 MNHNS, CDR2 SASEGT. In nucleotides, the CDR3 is TGTGCCAGCAGTTGGGACACGAACACTGACGCTTTCTTT. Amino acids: CASSWDTNTDAFF.

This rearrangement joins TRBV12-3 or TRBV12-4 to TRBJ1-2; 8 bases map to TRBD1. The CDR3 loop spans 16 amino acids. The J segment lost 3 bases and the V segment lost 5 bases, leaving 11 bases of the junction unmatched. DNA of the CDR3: TGTGCCAGCAGTCCGACCCCGACAGGGGTCGACTATGGCTACACCTTC. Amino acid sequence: CASSPTPTGVDYGYTF.

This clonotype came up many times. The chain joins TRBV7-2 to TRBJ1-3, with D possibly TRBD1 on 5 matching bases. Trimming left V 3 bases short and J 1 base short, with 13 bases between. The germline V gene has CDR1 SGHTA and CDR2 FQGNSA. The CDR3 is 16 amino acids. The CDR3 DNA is TGTGCCAGCAGCTTTGGGGGAGGGATTTCTGGAAACACCATATATTTT. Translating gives CASSFGGGISGNTIYF.